This T cell receptor (beta chain) was recovered during a study of T cell responses to AZD1222 COVID-19 vaccine. Whole-study results and caveats: When two AZD1222 doses had been given, Spike-specific TCR breadth and depth rose.

Germline V gene sequence: CDR1 KGHDR, CDR2 SFDVKD. The ends were cut back, 4 bases at V and 2 bases at J, with 11 bases in the middle. This CDR3 has 16 residues. Second-dose intervals of approximately 4 or approximately 12 weeks were pooled. Points on this clone: Its antigen is unknown.

The protocol was immunoSEQ multiplex PCR, while the TCRdb copy is restricted to in-frame clones and leaves out a portion. The sample lists roughly 150,000 clones, about 90% occurring once. This receptor was identified in an adult who received the AZD1222 COVID-19 vaccine. The sample was peripheral blood, taken 28 days after the second AZD1222 dose. V gene TRBV24-1 combines with J gene TRBJ2-6; no reliable D call. The CDR3 loop reads CATSEPTVTGANVLTF. CDR3 DNA: TGTGCCACCAGTGAGCCGACTGTAACTGGGGCCAACGTCCTGACTTTC.